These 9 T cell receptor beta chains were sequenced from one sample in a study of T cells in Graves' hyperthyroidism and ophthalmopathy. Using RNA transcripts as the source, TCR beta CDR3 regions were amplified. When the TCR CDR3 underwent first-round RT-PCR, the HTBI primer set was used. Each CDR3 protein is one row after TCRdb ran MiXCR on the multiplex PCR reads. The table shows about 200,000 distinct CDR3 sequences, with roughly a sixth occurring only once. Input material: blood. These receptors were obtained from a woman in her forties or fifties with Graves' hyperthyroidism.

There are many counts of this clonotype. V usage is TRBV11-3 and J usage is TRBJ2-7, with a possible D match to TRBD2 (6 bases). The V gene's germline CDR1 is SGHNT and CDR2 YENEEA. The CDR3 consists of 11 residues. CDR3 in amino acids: CASGRTYEQYF. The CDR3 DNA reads TGTGCTAGCGGCAGAACATACGAGCAGTACTTC.

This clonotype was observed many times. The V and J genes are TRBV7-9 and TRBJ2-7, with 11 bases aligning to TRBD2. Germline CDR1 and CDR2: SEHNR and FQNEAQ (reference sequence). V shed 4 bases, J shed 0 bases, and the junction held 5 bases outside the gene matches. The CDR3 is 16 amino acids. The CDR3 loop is CASSYSLAGDSYEQYF. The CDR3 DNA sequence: TGTGCCAGCAGCTACTCACTAGCGGGAGACTCCTACGAGCAGTACTTC. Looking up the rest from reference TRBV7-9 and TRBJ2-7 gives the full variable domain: DTGVSQNPRHKITKRGQNVTFRCDPISEHNRLYWYRQTLGQGPEFLTYFQNEAQLEKSRLLSDRFSAERPKGSFSTLEIQRTEQGDSAMYLCASSYSLAGDSYEQYFGPGTRLTVT.

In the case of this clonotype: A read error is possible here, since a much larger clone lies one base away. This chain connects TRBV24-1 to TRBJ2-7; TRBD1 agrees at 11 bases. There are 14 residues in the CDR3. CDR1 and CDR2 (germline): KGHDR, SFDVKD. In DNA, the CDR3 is TGTGTCACCAGTTACGGGACAGGGGGTTCCGAGCAGTACTTC. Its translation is CVTSYGTGGSEQYF.

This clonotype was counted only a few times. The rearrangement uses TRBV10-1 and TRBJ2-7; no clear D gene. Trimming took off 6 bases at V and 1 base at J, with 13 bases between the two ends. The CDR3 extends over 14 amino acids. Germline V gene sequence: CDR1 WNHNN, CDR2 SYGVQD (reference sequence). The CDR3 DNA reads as TGCGCCAGCAGCCTGACGACCGAATCCTACGAGCAGTACTTC. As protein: CASSLTTESYEQYF.

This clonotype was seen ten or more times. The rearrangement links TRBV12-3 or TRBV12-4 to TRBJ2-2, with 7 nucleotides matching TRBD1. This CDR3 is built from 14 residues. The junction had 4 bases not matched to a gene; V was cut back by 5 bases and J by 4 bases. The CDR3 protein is CASSVRDSTGELFF. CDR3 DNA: TGTGCCAGCAGTGTACGGGACAGCACCGGGGAGCTGTTTTTT.

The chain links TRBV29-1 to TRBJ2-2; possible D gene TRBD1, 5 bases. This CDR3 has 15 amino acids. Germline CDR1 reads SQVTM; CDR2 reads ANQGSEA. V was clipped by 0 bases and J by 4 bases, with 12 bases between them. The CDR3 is CSVEEADSLTGELFF. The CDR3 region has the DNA TGCAGCGTTGAAGAGGCCGACAGCCTCACCGGGGAGCTGTTTTTT.

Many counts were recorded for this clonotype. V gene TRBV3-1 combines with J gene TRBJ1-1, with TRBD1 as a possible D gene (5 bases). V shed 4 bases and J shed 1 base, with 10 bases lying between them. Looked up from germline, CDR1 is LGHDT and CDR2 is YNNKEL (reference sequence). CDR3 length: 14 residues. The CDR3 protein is CASSLRDGNTEAFF. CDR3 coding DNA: TGTGCCAGCAGCCTTCGGGACGGGAACACTGAAGCTTTCTTT.

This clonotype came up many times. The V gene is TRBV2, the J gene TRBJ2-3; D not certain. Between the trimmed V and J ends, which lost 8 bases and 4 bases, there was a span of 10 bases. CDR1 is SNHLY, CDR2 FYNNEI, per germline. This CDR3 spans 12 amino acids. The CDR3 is CASAKNADTQYF. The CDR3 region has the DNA TGTGCCAGCGCGAAGAATGCAGATACGCAGTATTTT.

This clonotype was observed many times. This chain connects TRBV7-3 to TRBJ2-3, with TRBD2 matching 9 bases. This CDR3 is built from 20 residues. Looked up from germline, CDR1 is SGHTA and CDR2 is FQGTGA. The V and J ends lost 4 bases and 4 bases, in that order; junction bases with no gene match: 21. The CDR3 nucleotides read TGTGCCAGCAGCTCTAGACTAGCGGTGGGGAGGAGGGTTTCGGCAGATACGCAGTATTTT. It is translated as CASSSRLAVGRRVSADTQYF.